This T cell receptor beta chain was sequenced for a study of T cells after yellow fever vaccination. Whole-study context: Researchers used SMART-Seq v4 Ultra Low Input to prepare fractions that had low cell numbers. Study findings and constraints: Booster samples showed a return of most primary-vaccination clones (about 97% CD4, roughly 85% CD8).

Worth noting for this clonotype: As yet, its antigen is unknown.

V shed 2 bases and J shed 6 bases, with 13 bases lying between them. Germline CDR1 reads MNHEY; CDR2 reads SMNVEV (reference sequence). This CDR3 comprises 15 residues. TCRdb ran MiXCR on the 5' RACE reads and lists one entry per CDR3 protein. The sample has just under 600,000 distinct CDR3 sequences; approximately 12% are singletons. This receptor was taken from a man aged 30-40 years who received the YFV17D yellow fever vaccine. This specimen was PBMCs, taken on the day of the yellow fever booster vaccination. This chain links TRBV27 with TRBJ2-2, with D perhaps assigned TRBD1 or TRBD2 (6 bases each). As DNA, the CDR3 is TGTGCCAGCAGTTTAGAGACTAGGGGGGCCGGGGAGCTGTTTTTT. It codes for CASSLETRGAGELFF.